This T cell receptor (beta chain) was sequenced in a study of T cells in Graves' hyperthyroidism and ophthalmopathy. Researchers amplified the TCR beta CDR3 regions from RNA transcripts. HTBI primers were used for first-round RT-PCR of the TCR CDR3. In TCRdb, the multiplex PCR reads were re-called with MiXCR into one record per CDR3 protein. The data contain roughly 350,000 distinct CDR3 sequences, roughly 15% of them singletons. This clonotype occurred many times. The V end lost 1 base, the J end lost 1 base, and 13 bases lay between the germline ends. The CDR3 length is 16 residues. Germline V gives CDR1 LNHDA, CDR2 SQIVND (reference sequence). 9.5 to 10 ml fresh peripheral blood yielded the PBMCs.

Input material: blood. This receptor was identified in a woman aged 25 to 39 with Graves' ophthalmopathy. This rearrangement joins TRBV19 to TRBJ1-1; the D gene is possibly TRBD1 (5 bases). The CDR3 DNA follows: TGTGCCAGTAGTATAGGTAATCCGGGACGGAACACTGAAGCTTTCTTT. Translation: CASSIGNPGRNTEAFF. Combining the CDR3 with reference TRBV19 and TRBJ1-1 gives the whole variable domain DGGITQSPKYLFRKEGQNVTLSCEQNLNHDAMYWYRQDPGQGLRLIYYSQIVNDFQKGDIAEGYSVSREKKESFPLTVTSAQKNPTAFYLCASSIGNPGRNTEAFFGQGTRLTVV.